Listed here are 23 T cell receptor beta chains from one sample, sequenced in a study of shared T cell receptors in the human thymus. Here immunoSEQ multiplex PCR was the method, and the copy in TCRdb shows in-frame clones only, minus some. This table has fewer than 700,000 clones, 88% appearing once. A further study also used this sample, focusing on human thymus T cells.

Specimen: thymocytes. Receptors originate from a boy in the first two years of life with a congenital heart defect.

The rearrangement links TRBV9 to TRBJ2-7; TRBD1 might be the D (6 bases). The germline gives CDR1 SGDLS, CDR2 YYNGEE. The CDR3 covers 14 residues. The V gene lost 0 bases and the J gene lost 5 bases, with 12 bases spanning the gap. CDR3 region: CASSVGGLFDEQYF. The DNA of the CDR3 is TGTGCCAGCAGCGTAGGGGGGCTTTTCGACGAGCAGTACTTC.

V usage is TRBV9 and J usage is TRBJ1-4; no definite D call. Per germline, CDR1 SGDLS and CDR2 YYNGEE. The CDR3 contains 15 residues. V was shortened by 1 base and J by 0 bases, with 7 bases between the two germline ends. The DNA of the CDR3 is TGTGCCAGCAGCGTAAGCAGCGCAACTAATGAAAAACTGTTTTTT. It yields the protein CASSVSSATNEKLFF.

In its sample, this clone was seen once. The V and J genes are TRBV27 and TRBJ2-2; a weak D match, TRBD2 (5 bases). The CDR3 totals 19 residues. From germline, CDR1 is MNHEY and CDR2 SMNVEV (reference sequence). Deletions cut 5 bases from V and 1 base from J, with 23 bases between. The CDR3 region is CASSPRGAERRGNTGELFF. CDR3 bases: TGTGCCAGCAGTCCCCGGGGAGCGGAAAGACGGGGGAACACCGGGGAGCTGTTTTTT.

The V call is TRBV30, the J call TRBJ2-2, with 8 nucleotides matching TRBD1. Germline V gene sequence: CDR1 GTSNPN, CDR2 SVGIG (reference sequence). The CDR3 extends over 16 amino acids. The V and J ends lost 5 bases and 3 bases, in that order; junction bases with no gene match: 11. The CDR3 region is CAWCPGQGTDTGELFF. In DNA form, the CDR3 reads TGTGCCTGGTGCCCCGGACAGGGTACGGACACCGGGGAGCTGTTTTTT.

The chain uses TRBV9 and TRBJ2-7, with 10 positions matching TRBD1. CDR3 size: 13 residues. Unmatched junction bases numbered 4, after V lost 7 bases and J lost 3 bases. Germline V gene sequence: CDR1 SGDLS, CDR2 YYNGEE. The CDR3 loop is CASARTGGYEQYF. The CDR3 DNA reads TGTGCCAGCGCCCGGACAGGGGGCTACGAGCAGTACTTC.

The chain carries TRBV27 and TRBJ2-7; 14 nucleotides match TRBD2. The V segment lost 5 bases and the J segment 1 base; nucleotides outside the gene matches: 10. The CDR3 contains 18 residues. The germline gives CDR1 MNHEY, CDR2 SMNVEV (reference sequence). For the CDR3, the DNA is TGTGCCAGCAGTAGGACTAGCGGGGGGAGGGGATTATCCTACGAGCAGTACTTC. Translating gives CASSRTSGGRGLSYEQYF.

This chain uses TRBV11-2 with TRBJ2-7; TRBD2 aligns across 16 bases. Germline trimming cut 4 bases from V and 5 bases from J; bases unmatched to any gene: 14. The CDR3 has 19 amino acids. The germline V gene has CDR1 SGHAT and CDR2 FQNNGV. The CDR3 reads CASSSQGLAGGPSGDEQYF. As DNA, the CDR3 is TGTGCCAGCAGCTCCCAGGGACTAGCGGGAGGGCCCTCGGGCGACGAGCAGTACTTC.

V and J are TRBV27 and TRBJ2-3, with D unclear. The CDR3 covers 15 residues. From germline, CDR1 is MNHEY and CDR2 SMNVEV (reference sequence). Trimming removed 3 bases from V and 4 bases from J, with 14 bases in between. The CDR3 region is CASSFSVFRPDTQYF. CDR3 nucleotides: TGTGCCAGCAGTTTTAGTGTGTTCAGGCCAGATACGCAGTATTTT.

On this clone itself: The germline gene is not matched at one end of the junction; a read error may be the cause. The CDR3 DNA sequence: TGTGCCAGCAGCGAAGGGGGGGGCGCCGGCTACACCTTC. It specifies CASSEGGGAGYTF. V gene TRBV6-1 combines with J gene TRBJ1-2; perhaps TRBD1 as D (6 bases). CDR1 and CDR2 (germline): MNHNS, SASEGT. The CDR3 is 13 residues long.

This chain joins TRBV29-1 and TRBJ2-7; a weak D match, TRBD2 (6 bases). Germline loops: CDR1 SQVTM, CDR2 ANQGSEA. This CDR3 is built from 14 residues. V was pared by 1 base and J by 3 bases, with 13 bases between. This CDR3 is CSVEGGEALYEQYF. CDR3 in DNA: TGCAGCGTTGAAGGGGGGGAGGCCCTCTACGAGCAGTACTTC.

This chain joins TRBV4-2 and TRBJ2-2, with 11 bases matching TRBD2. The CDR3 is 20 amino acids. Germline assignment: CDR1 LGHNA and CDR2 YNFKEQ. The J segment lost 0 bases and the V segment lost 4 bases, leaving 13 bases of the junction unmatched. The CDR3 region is CASSPSSPLSGRANTGELFF. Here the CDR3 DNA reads TGTGCCAGCAGCCCCTCGTCCCCCCTTAGCGGGAGGGCGAACACCGGGGAGCTGTTTTTT.

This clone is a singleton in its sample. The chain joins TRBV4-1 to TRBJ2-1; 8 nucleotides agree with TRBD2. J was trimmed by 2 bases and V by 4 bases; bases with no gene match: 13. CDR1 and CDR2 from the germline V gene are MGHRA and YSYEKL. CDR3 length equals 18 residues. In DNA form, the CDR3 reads TGCGCCAGCAGCCTCTCCTGGGGTCCAGCGGGAGCCTACAATGAGCAGTTCTTC. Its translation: CASSLSWGPAGAYNEQFF.

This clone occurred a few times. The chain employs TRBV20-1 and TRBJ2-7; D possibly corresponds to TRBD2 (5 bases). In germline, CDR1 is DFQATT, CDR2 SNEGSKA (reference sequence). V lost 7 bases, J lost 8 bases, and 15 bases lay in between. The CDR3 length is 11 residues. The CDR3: CSVGGQGKQYF. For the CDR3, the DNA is TGCAGTGTAGGCGGGCAAGGGAAGCAGTACTTC.

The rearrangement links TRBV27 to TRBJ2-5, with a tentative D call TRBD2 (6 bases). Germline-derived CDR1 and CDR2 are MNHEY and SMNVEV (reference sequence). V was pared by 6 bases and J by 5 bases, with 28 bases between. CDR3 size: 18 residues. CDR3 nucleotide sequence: TGTGCCAGCAGCAACTATCCTCCCGGGACGAAGGGACTGGAGACCCAGTACTTC. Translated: CASSNYPPGTKGLETQYF.

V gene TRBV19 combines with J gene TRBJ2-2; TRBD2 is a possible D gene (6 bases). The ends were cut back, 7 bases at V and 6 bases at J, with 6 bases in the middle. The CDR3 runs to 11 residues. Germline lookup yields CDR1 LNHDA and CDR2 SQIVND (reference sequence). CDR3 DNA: TGTGCCAGTACGGGGGCCGGGGAGCTGTTTTTT. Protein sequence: CASTGAGELFF.

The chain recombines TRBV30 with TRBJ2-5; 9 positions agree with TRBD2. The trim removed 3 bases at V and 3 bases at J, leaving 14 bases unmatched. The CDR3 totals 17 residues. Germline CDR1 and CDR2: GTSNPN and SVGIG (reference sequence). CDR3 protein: CAWRMVAGEVGKETQYF. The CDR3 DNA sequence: TGTGCCTGGAGGATGGTAGCGGGAGAGGTGGGGAAAGAGACCCAGTACTTC.

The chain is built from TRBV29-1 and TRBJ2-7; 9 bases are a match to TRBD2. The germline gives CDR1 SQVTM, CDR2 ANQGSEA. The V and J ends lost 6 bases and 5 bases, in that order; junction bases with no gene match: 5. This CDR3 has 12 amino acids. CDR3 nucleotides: TGCAGCGTCATAGCGGGAGTGAACGAGCAGTACTTC. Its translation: CSVIAGVNEQYF.

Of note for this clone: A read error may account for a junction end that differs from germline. Written as DNA, the CDR3 is TGTGCCAGCGGGACGGGGACCGGGACTCTCCGCTTC. This encodes CASGTGTGTLRF. The chain employs TRBV11-3 and TRBJ2-7; D is possibly TRBD2 (6 bases). Germline V gene data show CDR1 as SGHNT and CDR2 as YENEEA. The CDR3 contains 12 residues.

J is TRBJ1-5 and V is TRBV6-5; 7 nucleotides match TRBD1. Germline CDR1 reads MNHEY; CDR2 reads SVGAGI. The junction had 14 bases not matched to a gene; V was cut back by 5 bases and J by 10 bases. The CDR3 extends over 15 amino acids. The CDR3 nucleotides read TGTGCCAGCAGTCCCTTGGACAAACCAGGGGGTCCCCAGCATTTT. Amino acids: CASSPLDKPGGPQHF.

The CDR3 region is CASSYYGLLVPYEQYF. The DNA for the CDR3 is TGTGCCAGCAGTTACTACGGACTACTTGTCCCCTACGAGCAGTACTTC. The chain is built from TRBV6-5 and TRBJ2-7, with D possibly TRBD2 on 6 matching bases. V was clipped by 1 base and J by 2 bases, with 15 bases between them. This CDR3 is built from 16 residues. Germline V gene lookup returns CDR1 MNHEY and CDR2 SVGAGI.

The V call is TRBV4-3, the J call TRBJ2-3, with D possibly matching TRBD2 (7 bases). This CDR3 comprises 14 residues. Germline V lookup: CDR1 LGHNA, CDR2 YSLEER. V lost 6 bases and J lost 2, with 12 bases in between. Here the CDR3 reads CASRGGAATDTQYF. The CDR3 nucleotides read TGCGCCAGCAGGGGGGGGGCCGCCACAGATACGCAGTATTTT.

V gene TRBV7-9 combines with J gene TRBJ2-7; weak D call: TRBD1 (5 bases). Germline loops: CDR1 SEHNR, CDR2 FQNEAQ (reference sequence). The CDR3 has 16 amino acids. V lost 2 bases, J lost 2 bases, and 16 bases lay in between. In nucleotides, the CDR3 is TGTGCCAGCAGCTTAAGAACGACCTCAGGGCCCTACGAGCAGTACTTC. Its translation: CASSLRTTSGPYEQYF.

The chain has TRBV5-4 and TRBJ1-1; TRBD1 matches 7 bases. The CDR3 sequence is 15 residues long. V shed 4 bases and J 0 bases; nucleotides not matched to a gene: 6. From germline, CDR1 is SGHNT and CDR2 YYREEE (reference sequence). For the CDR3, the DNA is TGTGCCAGCAGCGGGGGGACAGAGCTGAACACTGAAGCTTTCTTT. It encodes CASSGGTELNTEAFF. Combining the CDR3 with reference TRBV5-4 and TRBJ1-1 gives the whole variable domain ETGVTQSPTHLIKTRGQQVTLRCSSQSGHNTVSWYQQALGQGPQFIFQYYREEENGRGNFPPRFSGLQFPNYSSELNVNALELDDSALYLCASSGGTELNTEAFFGQGTRLTVV.